Many counts were recorded for the clone carrying this T cell receptor (beta chain). From the RT-PCR reads, TCRdb called clonotypes with MiXCR, one entry per CDR3 protein. The sample holds 800,000 to 1,000,000 distinct CDR3 sequences, roughly 18% seen once. This sample was taken from a study of patients and donors after allogeneic stem cell transplantation. The CDR3 contains 14 residues. With 1 base removed from V and 8 bases from J, the gap between germline ends came to 15 bases. CDR1 is DFQATT, CDR2 SNEGSKA, per germline (reference sequence). The sample comprised blood, either unsorted or a sorted T cell fraction (not recorded which). This receptor was taken from a human donor who was either an allogeneic HSCT recipient or a stem cell or donor lymphocyte infusion donor (not recorded which). It is not recorded whose cells these are; they may come from a transplant donor. The rearrangement links TRBV20-1 to TRBJ2-1; D may be TRBD2 (5 bases). Here the CDR3 DNA reads TGCAGTGCTAGAGGCGCGGGCGGTTGGGATGAGCAGTTCTTC. Protein sequence: CSARGAGGWDEQFF.